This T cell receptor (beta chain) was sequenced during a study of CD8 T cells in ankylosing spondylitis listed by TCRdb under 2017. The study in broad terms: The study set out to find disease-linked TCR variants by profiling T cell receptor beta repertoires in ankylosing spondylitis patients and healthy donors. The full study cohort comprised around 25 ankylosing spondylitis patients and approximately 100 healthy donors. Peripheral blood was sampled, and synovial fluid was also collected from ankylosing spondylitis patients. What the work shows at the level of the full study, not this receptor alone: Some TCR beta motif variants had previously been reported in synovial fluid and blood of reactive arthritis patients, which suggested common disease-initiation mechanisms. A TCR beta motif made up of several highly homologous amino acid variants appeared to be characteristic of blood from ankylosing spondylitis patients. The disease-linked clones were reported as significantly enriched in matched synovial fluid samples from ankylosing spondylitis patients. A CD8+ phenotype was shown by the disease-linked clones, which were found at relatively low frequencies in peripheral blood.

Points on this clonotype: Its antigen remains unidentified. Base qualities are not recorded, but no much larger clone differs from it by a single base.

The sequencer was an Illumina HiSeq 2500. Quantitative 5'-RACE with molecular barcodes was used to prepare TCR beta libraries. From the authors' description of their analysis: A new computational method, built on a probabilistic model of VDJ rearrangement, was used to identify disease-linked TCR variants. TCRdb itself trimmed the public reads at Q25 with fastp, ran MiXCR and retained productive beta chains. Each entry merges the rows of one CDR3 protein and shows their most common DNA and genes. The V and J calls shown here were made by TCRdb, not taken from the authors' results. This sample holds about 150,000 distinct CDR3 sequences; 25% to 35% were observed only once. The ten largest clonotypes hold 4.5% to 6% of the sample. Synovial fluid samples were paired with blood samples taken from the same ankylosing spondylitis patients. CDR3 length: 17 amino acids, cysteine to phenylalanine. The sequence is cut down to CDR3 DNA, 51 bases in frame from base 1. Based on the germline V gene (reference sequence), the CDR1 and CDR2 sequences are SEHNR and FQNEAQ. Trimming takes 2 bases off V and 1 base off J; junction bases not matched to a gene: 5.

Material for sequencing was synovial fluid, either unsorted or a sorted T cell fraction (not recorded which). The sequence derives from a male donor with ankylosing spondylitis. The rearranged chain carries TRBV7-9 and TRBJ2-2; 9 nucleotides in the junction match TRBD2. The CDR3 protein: CASSLSSGSWNTGELFF. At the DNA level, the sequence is TGTGCCAGCAGCTTAAGTAGCGGGAGTTGGAACACCGGGGAGCTGTTTTTT.